This T cell receptor (beta chain) originates from a study of T cells after yellow fever vaccination. Study findings and constraints: Weaker overall, the secondary response nonetheless peaked faster (day 5 versus 15).

Points on this clonotype: Its antigen is unidentified.

Trimming removed 1 base from V and 6 bases from J; junction bases left unmatched: 5. CDR1 and CDR2 (germline): MGHRA, YSYEKL. The CDR3 loop spans 14 amino acids. TCRdb ran MiXCR on the 5' RACE reads and lists one entry per CDR3 protein. Here the sample spans about 370,000 distinct CDR3 sequences, 11% being singletons. This chain links TRBV4-1 with TRBJ1-1; TRBD1 agrees at 7 bases. Here the sequenced sample was PBMCs, taken on the day of the first yellow fever vaccination. This TCR came from a man between 18 and 29 years old who received the YFV17D yellow fever vaccine. CDR3 sequence: CASSQVRQGPEAFF. As DNA, the CDR3 is TGCGCCAGCAGCCAAGTAAGACAGGGCCCTGAAGCTTTCTTT.